A selection of T cell receptor beta chains follows, all from one sample in a study of cytomegalovirus exposure and HLA in healthy donors. TCRdb's copy holds only in-frame clones and misses some; the assay was immunoSEQ multiplex PCR. The profile shows 150,000 to 200,000 clones, about 80% of them singletons. The specimen sequenced was PBMCs. These TCRs come from a man aged 35-49 years in good health and CMV-seronegative. CDR3s include the opening cysteine and the closing phenylalanine or tryptophan. D genes are given only for firm matches. The size field is filled for only some rows; it gives once, few, many or a size class.

D	V	size	J	DNA	CDR3
.	TRBV18	.	TRBJ1-1	TGTGCCAGCTCAACAGCTGCACAGATAAACACTGAAGCTTTCTTT	CASSTAAQINTEAFF
TRBD1	TRBV18	.	TRBJ1-1	TGTGCCAGCTCATCTCAAGGACAGGGACTTGAAGCTTTCTTT	CASSSQGQGLEAFF
TRBD1	TRBV7-3	.	TRBJ2-7	TGTGCCAGCAGCCTCCAGCCGGGACAGTCCTACGAGCAGTACTTC	CASSLQPGQSYEQYF
.	TRBV28	.	TRBJ2-2	TGTGCCAGCACCATTAACACCGGGGAGCTGTTTTTT	CASTINTGELFF
.	TRBV11-2	.	TRBJ2-6	TGTGCCAGCAGCTCCCTCTCTGGGGCCAACGTCCTGACTTTC	CASSSLSGANVLTF
TRBD1	TRBV30	.	TRBJ2-7	TGTGCCTGGAGTGTACAGGGGGTCAACGAGCAGTACTTC	CAWSVQGVNEQYF
.	TRBV27	.	TRBJ1-1	TGTGCCAGCAGTTTAAAGCCGGGAATGAACACTGAAGCTTTCTTT	CASSLKPGMNTEAFF
.	TRBV7-2	.	TRBJ2-1	TGTGCCAGCAGCTTAGACTGGTACAATGAGCAGTTCTTC	CASSLDWYNEQFF
TRBD1	TRBV6-6	few	TRBJ1-5	TGTGCCAGCATCCAGGGGAGACAGGGCGGCAATCAGCCCCAGCATTTT	CASIQGRQGGNQPQHF
TRBD1	TRBV6-1	.	TRBJ2-5	TGTGCCAGCAGTGATATACCGGGACAGGGGCTATTAGAGACCCAGTACTTC	CASSDIPGQGLLETQYF
TRBD1	TRBV4-3	once	TRBJ2-5	TGCGCCAGCAGCCAAGATCAGGGAAGGGGGCTATGGTGGACCCAGTACTTC	CASSQDQGRGLWWTQYF
.	TRBV2	.	TRBJ1-3	TGTGCCAGCACCGGGGGTCGCGGAAACACCATATATTTT	CASTGGRGNTIYF
.	TRBV7-3	.	TRBJ2-2	TGTGCCAGCAGCTTAGTCCGTACGAACACCGGGGAGCTGTTTTTT	CASSLVRTNTGELFF
.	TRBV28	.	TRBJ1-1	TGTGCCAGCAGCTCCGGGGGTGGGGATGGGACTGAAGCTTTCTTT	CASSSGGGDGTEAFF
.	TRBV5-6	.	TRBJ1-4	TGTGCCAGCAGCTTGAGGGGACTTGCAACTAATGAAAAACTGTTTTTT	CASSLRGLATNEKLFF
.	TRBV5-1	.	TRBJ2-1	TGCGCCAGCAGGAGGGGGGGCGACTCCAATGAGCAGTTCTTC	CASRRGGDSNEQFF
.	TRBV2	.	TRBJ1-2	TGTGCCAGCAGTTCTCTAACTCCCAACTATGGCTACACCTTC	CASSSLTPNYGYTF
.	TRBV5-1	.	TRBJ1-1	TGCGCCAGCAGCTTTGAGGGCGGGAACACTGAAGCTTTCTTT	CASSFEGGNTEAFF
TRBD1	TRBV19	.	TRBJ2-7	TGTGCCACCCTGGCGGGGACAGGGACCTACGAGCAGTACTTC	CATLAGTGTYEQYF
TRBD1	TRBV5-4	.	TRBJ1-1	TGTGCCAGCCGCAGAGGACAGGGGATAAATACTGAAGCTTTCTTT	CASRRGQGINTEAFF
TRBD1	TRBV5-6	.	TRBJ2-3	TGTGCCAGCAGCTTGGACCGGGACAGACGTACAGATACGCAGTATTTT	CASSLDRDRRTDTQYF
TRBD2	TRBV11-3	once	TRBJ2-1	TGTGCCAGCAGCTTAATCTCGCGGGGGGGATCCTACAATGAGCAGTTCTTC	CASSLISRGGSYNEQFF
TRBD1	TRBV5-3	.	TRBJ2-6	TGTGCCAGAAGCTCCCGGGACAGGGTATCGTCTGGGGCCAACGTCCTGACTTTC	CARSSRDRVSSGANVLTF
TRBD2	TRBV6-6	.	TRBJ2-1	TGTGCCAGCAAAGGCGGGAGCAATGAGCAGTTCTTC	CASKGGSNEQFF
.	TRBV4-3	.	TRBJ2-7	TGCGCCAGCAGCCCCGTACGGGGAGCTTACGAGCAGTACTTC	CASSPVRGAYEQYF
TRBD1	TRBV6-5	.	TRBJ1-2	TGTGCCAGCAGAGAGGTCTCCGGGACAGATTATGGCTACACCTTC	CASREVSGTDYGYTF
.	TRBV7-2	.	TRBJ2-1	TGTGCCAGCAGCTTAGAGTCTAGCACCAACAATGAGCAGTTCTTC	CASSLESSTNNEQFF
.	TRBV30	.	TRBJ2-5	TGTGCCTGGAGCGCGGGGACGGCAGAGACCCAGTACTTC	CAWSAGTAETQYF
.	TRBV4-1	.	TRBJ2-3	TGCGCCAGTCACTTTGAGGGCACAGATACGCAGTATTTT	CASHFEGTDTQYF